This TCR beta chain appears in the sequencing data of a study of T cells after somatic rescue of genetic block. Method: immunoSEQ multiplex PCR; TCRdb's copy keeps in-frame clones and lacks some. The sample includes 80,000 to 100,000 clones, 85% to 90% seen only once; the top ten take approximately 1.5%. This CDR3 has 15 residues. CDR1 and CDR2 (germline): MDHEN, SYDVKM. After removal of 3 bases from V and 5 bases from J, the junction contained 7 bases not matched to a gene. The J gene is TRBJ2-3, the V gene TRBV28; 8 bases line up with TRBD2. The TCR comes from a woman aged 18-29 years. The specimen sequenced was peripheral blood mononuclear cells (PBMCs). The CDR3 is CASSFLAGGLDTQYF. The CDR3 bases are TGTGCCAGCAGTTTTTTGGCGGGAGGATTAGATACGCAGTATTTT. The variable domain in full, with the rest retrieved from reference TRBV28 and TRBJ2-3, is DVKVTQSSRYLVKRTGEKVFLECVQDMDHENMFWYRQDPGLGLRLIYFSYDVKMKEKGDIPEGYSVSREKKERFSLILESASTNQTSMYLCASSFLAGGLDTQYFGPGTRLTVL.